This entry lists 14 T cell receptor beta chains sequenced from one sample in a study of T cell changes during pregnancy in multiple sclerosis. Produced via immunoSEQ multiplex PCR; TCRdb's table is partial and in-frame only. The sample comprises approximately 60,000 clones, roughly 90% of which are singletons, and 1% to 1.5% rests with the top ten. The sample in question was peripheral blood, obtained in the second trimester of pregnancy. Source of these receptors: a female donor with multiple sclerosis, enrolled in a pregnancy study.

The chain joins TRBV6-4 to TRBJ2-2, with a weak D call TRBD1 (5 bases). CDR3 size: 16 residues. CDR1 and CDR2 from the germline V gene are MRHNA and SNTAGT. The V gene lost 4 bases and the J gene lost 6 bases, with 18 bases spanning the gap. CDR3 nucleotide sequence: TGTGCCAGCAGTGTGAACAAAGGGGCCCTGGCCGGGGAGCTGTTTTTT. Encoded protein: CASSVNKGALAGELFF.

V is TRBV7-3 and J is TRBJ2-1, with D possibly being TRBD2 (5 bases). The germline CDR1 and CDR2 sequences are SGHTA and FQGTGA. V gave up 5 bases and J gave up 10 bases, with 15 bases separating them. CDR3 length: 13 residues. The CDR3 sequence: CASSLVEGVEQFF. The CDR3 DNA reads TGTGCCAGCAGCCTGGTCGAGGGAGTGGAGCAGTTCTTC.

V usage is TRBV9 and J usage is TRBJ2-1; D gene ambiguous. V lost 0 bases and J 0 bases, leaving 10 bases between the germline ends. This CDR3 is built from 16 residues. Germline V gene lookup returns CDR1 SGDLS and CDR2 YYNGEE. CDR3 region: CASSVDLGSSYNEQFF. The CDR3 nucleotides read TGTGCCAGCAGCGTAGATCTGGGCAGCTCCTACAATGAGCAGTTCTTC.

The V and J genes are TRBV30 and TRBJ2-3; 9 nucleotides agree with TRBD2. The CDR3 sequence is 15 residues long. V lost 5 bases to trimming and J lost 6 bases; unmatched junction nucleotides: 12. CDR1 and CDR2 from the germline V gene are GTSNPN and SVGIG (reference sequence). The CDR3 spells CAWGTGATSGDTQYF. CDR3 nucleotides: TGTGCCTGGGGTACAGGGGCTACTAGCGGGGATACGCAGTATTTT.

The chain links TRBV19 to TRBJ2-2, with D possibly matching TRBD2 (6 bases). V dropped 5 bases and J dropped 6 bases, with 10 bases sitting between them. Germline V gives CDR1 LNHDA, CDR2 SQIVND (reference sequence). The length of the CDR3 is 13 residues. CDR3 region: CASSQGEAGELFF. CDR3 sequence (DNA): TGTGCCAGTAGTCAAGGGGAGGCCGGGGAGCTGTTTTTT. The variable domain in full, completed from reference TRBV19 and TRBJ2-2, reads DGGITQSPKYLFRKEGQNVTLSCEQNLNHDAMYWYRQDPGQGLRLIYYSQIVNDFQKGDIAEGYSVSREKKESFPLTVTSAQKNPTAFYLCASSQGEAGELFFGEGSRLTVL.

This chain connects TRBV7-3 to TRBJ1-6, with 8 nucleotides matching TRBD1. CDR1 SGHTA and CDR2 FQGTGA come from the germline V gene. The CDR3 extends over 15 amino acids. Unmatched junction bases numbered 9, after V lost 5 bases and J lost 9 bases. CDR3 nucleotide sequence: TGTGCCAGCAGCCCGGACAGGGTGGAGTTTTCACCCCTCCACTTT. Its translation: CASSPDRVEFSPLHF.

The chain carries TRBV7-9 and TRBJ1-2; 7 bases are a match to TRBD1. Germline CDR1 and CDR2: SEHNR and FQNEAQ (reference sequence). CDR3 length equals 18 residues. Unmatched junction bases numbered 11, after V lost 1 base and J lost 0 bases. Here the CDR3 reads CASSLGYRDRPPNYGYTF. DNA of the CDR3: TGTGCCAGCAGCTTAGGATACCGGGACAGACCACCTAACTATGGCTACACCTTC. Full variable domain (outside the CDR3, taken from reference TRBV7-9 and TRBJ1-2): DTGVSQNPRHKITKRGQNVTFRCDPISEHNRLYWYRQTLGQGPEFLTYFQNEAQLEKSRLLSDRFSAERPKGSFSTLEIQRTEQGDSAMYLCASSLGYRDRPPNYGYTFGSGTRLTVV.

The rearrangement links TRBV21-1 to TRBJ2-3; the listed D gene, TRBD1, was not tested against the DNA. TRBV21-1 is recorded as a pseudogene. The CDR3 sequence is 19 residues long. The CDR3 reads CASSKEYRRDRGRADTQYF. The CDR3 bases are TGTGCCAGCAGCAAAGAATACCGGAGGGACAGGGGACGCGCAGATACGCAGTATTTT.

V is TRBV18 and J is TRBJ2-6, with TRBD1 matching over 8 bases. J gave up 0 bases and V 5 bases, and 12 bases lay outside the gene matches. Germline assignment: CDR1 KGHSH and CDR2 LQKENI. This CDR3 spans 19 amino acids. The CDR3 coding sequence is TGTGCCAGCTCATGGTGGGGGACAGGACCAAGCTCTGGGGCCAACGTCCTGACTTTC. Protein: CASSWWGTGPSSGANVLTF.

This chain joins TRBV7-2 and TRBJ2-3, with 15 bases matching TRBD2. Germline assignment: CDR1 SGHTA and CDR2 FQGNSA. This CDR3 region has 18 residues. V shed 5 bases and J 2 bases; nucleotides not matched to a gene: 8. This chain's CDR3 is CASSPTWTSGGVTDTQYF. The CDR3 DNA sequence: TGTGCCAGCAGCCCCACTTGGACTAGCGGGGGGGTCACAGATACGCAGTATTTT.

The CDR3 sequence is CAIEADTGDYEQYF. The CDR3 DNA reads TGTGCCATAGAGGCAGATACGGGAGATTACGAGCAGTACTTC. This chain joins TRBV10-3 and TRBJ2-7; D possibly corresponds to TRBD2 (6 bases). Trimming stripped 9 bases from V and 4 bases from J, with 19 bases between. Looked up from germline, CDR1 is ENHRY and CDR2 is SYGVKD. The CDR3 covers 14 residues.

This chain uses TRBV28 with TRBJ1-5; D gene uncertain. The CDR3 totals 16 residues. Germline loops: CDR1 MDHEN, CDR2 SYDVKM. V was cut by 5 bases and J by 2 bases, with 16 bases left in between. CDR3 bases: TGTGCCAGCAGTCCTCCGACGGGGTGGGGCAATCAGCCCCAGCATTTT. Encoded protein: CASSPPTGWGNQPQHF. The full variable domain, with the rest looked up from reference TRBV28 and TRBJ1-5, is DVKVTQSSRYLVKRTGEKVFLECVQDMDHENMFWYRQDPGLGLRLIYFSYDVKMKEKGDIPEGYSVSREKKERFSLILESASTNQTSMYLCASSPPTGWGNQPQHFGDGTRLSIL.

This rearrangement joins TRBV7-5 to TRBJ1-3; whether TRBD1, the table's D call, matches the DNA was not checked. TRBV7-5 is classified as a pseudogene. The CDR3 sequence is 19 residues long. The CDR3 is CARSLPRCRDRNRVDTIYF. Written as DNA, the CDR3 is TGTGCCAGAAGCCTACCACGATGCCGGGACAGAAACCGGGTGGACACCATATATTTT.

V and J are TRBV10-2 and TRBJ1-3; D unresolved. This CDR3 has 12 amino acids. Germline V gene lookup returns CDR1 WSHSY and CDR2 SAAADI. The V end lost 3 bases, the J end lost 4 bases, and 4 bases lay between the germline ends. CDR3 coding DNA: TGCGCCAGCAGTGACGTCGGAAACACCATATATTTT. It codes for CASSDVGNTIYF.